This T cell receptor (beta chain) was obtained from a study of blood T cell repertoires in COVID-19. Study information: The samples span acute and convalescent COVID-19 from the United States, Italy and Spain.

V lost 1 base, J lost 0 bases, and 13 bases lay in between. The CDR3 has 17 amino acids. The germline V gene has CDR1 SGHVS and CDR2 FQNEAQ. Authors' data handling: Amplification of reference gene primers provided the estimated nucleated cell counts. Produced via immunoSEQ multiplex PCR; TCRdb's table is partial and in-frame only. V and J calls and clone size are as listed in that table; D and trimming were resolved from the DNA. The sample includes some 200,000 clones, 75% to 90% seen only once; the top ten take under 4%. In terms of age and location, participants ranged from roughly 18 to 95 years and lived in approximately 24 US areas.

The sequenced sample consisted of PBMCs or T cells enriched from blood (not recorded which). The gene calls are TRBV7-8 and TRBJ1-5; D is ambiguous. The source is a woman aged 18-29 years in a cohort exposed to, infected with or recovered from COVID-19 (not recorded which). The CDR3 sequence: CASSLVDTGNSNQPQHF. Here the CDR3 DNA reads TGTGCCAGCAGCTTAGTTGACACCGGTAATAGCAATCAGCCCCAGCATTTT.